The table lists the clone carrying this T cell receptor beta chain with a count of one. Antigen unknown. Per sample, approximately 10^5 TCR templates underwent assay. This table comes from immunoSEQ multiplex PCR, and its TCRdb copy is limited to in-frame clones, with some not included. The table includes approximately 100,000 clones, just over 90% detected once. This sample stems from a study of siplizumab effects on memory and regulatory T cells. Study outcomes and limitations: Most proliferating CD4+ or CD8+ clones, roughly 75-96%, had no naive or memory assignment.

Trimming at V came to 4 bases and at J to 2 bases, leaving 2 bases not matched to a gene. The CDR3 contains 14 residues. CDR1 is SGHRS, CDR2 YFSETQ, per germline. Material for sequencing was non-Treg CD4+ T cells sorted from blood. The J gene is TRBJ2-4, the V gene TRBV5-1; 8 bases are shared with TRBD2. This TCR was sampled from a human donor in good health. The CDR3 DNA is TGCGCCAGCAGCCCGGGGGGGACCAAAAACATTCAGTACTTC. Protein: CASSPGGTKNIQYF.